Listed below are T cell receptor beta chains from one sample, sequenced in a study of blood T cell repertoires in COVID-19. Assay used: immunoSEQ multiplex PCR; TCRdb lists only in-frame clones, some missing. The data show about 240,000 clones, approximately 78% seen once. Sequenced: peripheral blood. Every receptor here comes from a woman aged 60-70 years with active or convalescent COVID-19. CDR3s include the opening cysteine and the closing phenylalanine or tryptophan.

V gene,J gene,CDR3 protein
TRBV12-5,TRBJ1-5,CASAADRGGQPQHF
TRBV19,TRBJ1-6,CASSDSQNSPLHF
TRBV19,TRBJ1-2,CASSYDRANYGYTF
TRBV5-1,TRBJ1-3,CASSRDRGLSSGNTIYF
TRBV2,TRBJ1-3,CASKREAAAGNTIYF
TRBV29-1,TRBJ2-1,CSVPPDSRGDSYNEQFF
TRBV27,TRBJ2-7,CASSPRQASYEQYF
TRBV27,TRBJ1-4,CASRESGQPNEKLFF
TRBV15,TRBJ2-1,CATSPRGSGGFYNEQFF
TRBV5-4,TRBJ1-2,CASSLMRANYGYTF
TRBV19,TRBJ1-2,CASSGRTGYTF
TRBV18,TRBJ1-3,CASSEQVSSGNTIYF
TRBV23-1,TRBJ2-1,CASSQLPGLTTYNEQFF
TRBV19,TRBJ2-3,CASTRRWAGEATDTQYF
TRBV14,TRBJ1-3,CASSLGDFSGNTIYF
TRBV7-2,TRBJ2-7,CASSQRLGGGPYEQYF
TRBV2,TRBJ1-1,CASSERPGTGGEAFF
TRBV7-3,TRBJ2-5,CASSLAPSGEETQYF
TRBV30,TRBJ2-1,CAWSSGQGPHEQFF
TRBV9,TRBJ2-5,CASSVGRGGQETQYF
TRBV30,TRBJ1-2,CAWAYNGGNYGYTF
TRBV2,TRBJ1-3,CASSRDISGNTIYF
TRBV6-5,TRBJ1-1,CASRHRGLSNTEAFF
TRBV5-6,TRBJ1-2,CASSLAGTSYGYTF
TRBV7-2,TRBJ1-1,CASSLNSWAFF
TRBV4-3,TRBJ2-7,CASSQETGYEQYF
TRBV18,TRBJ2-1,CASSPPRRGVNNEQFF
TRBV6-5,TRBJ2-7,CASSYSQGFYEQYF
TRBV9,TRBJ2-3,CASSVVGGSTDTQYF
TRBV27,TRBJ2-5,CASRGRAGKETQYF
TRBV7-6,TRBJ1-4,CASSPGTAGANEKLFF
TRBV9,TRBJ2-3,CASSDSRDSSPADTQYF
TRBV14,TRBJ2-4,CASSNRGQGIQYF
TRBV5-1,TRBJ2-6,CASSARGQTGANVLTF
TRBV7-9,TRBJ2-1,CASSARGVPRNEQFF
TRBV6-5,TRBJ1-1,CASSPGGGFGEAFF
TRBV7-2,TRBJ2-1,CASSVGLAGVDEQFF